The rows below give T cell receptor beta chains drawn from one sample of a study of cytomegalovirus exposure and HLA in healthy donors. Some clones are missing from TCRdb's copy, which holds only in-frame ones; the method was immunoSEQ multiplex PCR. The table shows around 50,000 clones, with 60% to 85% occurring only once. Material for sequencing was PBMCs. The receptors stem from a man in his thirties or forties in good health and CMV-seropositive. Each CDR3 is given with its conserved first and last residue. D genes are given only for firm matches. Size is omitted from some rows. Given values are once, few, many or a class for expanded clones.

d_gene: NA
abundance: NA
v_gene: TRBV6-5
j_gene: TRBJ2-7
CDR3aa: CASRRDSRYEQYF
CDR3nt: TGTGCCAGCAGACGCGACAGTCGCTACGAGCAGTACTTC

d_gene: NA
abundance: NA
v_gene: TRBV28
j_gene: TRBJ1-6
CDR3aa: CASSFRSGRSPLHF
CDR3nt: TGTGCCAGCAGTTTTCGGTCAGGAAGATCACCCCTCCACTTT

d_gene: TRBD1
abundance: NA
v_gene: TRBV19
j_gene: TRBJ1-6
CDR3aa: CASSISRDSFYNSPLHF
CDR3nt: TGTGCCAGTAGTATTAGCCGGGACAGTTTCTATAATTCACCCCTCCACTTT

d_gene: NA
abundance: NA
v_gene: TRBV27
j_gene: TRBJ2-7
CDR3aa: CASSLQFGSSYEQYF
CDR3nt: TGTGCCAGCAGTTTACAGTTCGGGAGCTCCTACGAGCAGTACTTC

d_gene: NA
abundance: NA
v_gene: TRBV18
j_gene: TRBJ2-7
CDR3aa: CASSREPSYEQYF
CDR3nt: TGTGCCAGCTCCCGGGAGCCGTCCTACGAGCAGTACTTC

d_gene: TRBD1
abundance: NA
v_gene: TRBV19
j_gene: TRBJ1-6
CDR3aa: CASSITGTGNSPLHF
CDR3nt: TGTGCCAGTAGTATTACCGGGACAGGGAATTCACCCCTCCACTTT

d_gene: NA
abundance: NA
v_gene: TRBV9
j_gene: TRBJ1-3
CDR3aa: CASSARDAGNTIYF
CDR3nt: TGTGCCAGCAGCGCCCGGGATGCTGGAAACACCATATATTTT

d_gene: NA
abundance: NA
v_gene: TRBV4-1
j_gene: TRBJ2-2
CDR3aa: CASSQDLGRQWDTGELFF
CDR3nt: TGCGCCAGCAGCCAAGATCTTGGACGACAGTGGGACACCGGGGAGCTGTTTTTT

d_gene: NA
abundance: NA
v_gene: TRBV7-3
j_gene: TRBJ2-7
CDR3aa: CASSLRGRGPYEQYF
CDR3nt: TGTGCCAGCAGCTTAAGAGGCAGGGGCCCCTACGAGCAGTACTTC

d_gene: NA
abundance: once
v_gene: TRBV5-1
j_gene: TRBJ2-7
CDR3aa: CASSLVSGGSYEQYF
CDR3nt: TGCGCCAGCAGCTTGGTTAGTGGAGGCTCCTACGAGCAGTACTTC

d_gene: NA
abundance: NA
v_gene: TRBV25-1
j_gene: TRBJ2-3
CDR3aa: CASKTTDDFTDTQYF
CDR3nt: TGTGCCAGCAAGACCACGGATGACTTCACAGATACGCAGTATTTT

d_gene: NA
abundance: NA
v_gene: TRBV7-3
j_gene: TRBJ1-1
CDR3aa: CASSEMGSTEAFF
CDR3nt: TGTGCCAGCAGCGAGATGGGCAGCACTGAAGCTTTCTTT

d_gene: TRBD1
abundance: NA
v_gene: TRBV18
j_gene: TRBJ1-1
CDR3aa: CASSRTAGGRPGHTEAFF
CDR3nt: TGTGCCAGCTCACGCACCGCAGGGGGCCGGCCGGGTCACACTGAAGCTTTCTTT

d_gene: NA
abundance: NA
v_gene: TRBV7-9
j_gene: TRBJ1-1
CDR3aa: CASSQGIVNTEAFF
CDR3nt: TGTGCCAGCAGCCAGGGTATTGTGAACACTGAAGCTTTCTTT

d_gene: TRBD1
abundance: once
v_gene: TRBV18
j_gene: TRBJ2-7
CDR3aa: CASSPRTGGDFEQYF
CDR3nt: TGTGCCAGCTCACCAAGGACAGGGGGCGATTTTGAGCAGTACTTC

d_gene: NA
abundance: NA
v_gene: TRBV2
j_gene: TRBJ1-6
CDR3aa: CASSGWTESYNSPLHF
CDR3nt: TGTGCCAGCAGTGGTTGGACAGAGAGCTATAATTCACCCCTCCACTTT

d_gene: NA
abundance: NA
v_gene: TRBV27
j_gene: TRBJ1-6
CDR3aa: CASSLRGVNGSPLHF
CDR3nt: TGTGCCAGCAGTTTACGGGGTGTAAACGGTTCACCCCTCCACTTT

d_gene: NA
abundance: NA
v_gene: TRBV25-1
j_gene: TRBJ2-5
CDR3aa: CASSVIQNQETQYF
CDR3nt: TGTGCCAGCAGTGTTATACAGAACCAAGAGACCCAGTACTTC

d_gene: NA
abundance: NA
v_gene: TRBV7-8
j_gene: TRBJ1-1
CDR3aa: CASSLSGTEAFF
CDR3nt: TGTGCCAGCAGCTTATCGGGGACTGAAGCTTTCTTT

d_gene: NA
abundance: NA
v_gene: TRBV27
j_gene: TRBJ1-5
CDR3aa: CASIPDRANQPQHF
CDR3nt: TGTGCCAGCATTCCTGACAGAGCAAATCAGCCCCAGCATTTT

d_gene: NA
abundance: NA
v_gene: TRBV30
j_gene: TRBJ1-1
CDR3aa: CAWSNGGNTEAFF
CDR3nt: TGTGCCTGGAGTAACGGGGGTAATACTGAAGCTTTCTTT

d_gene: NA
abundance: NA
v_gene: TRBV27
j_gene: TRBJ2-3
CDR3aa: CASLSLSTDTQYF
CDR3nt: TGTGCCAGCCTAAGTCTTAGCACAGATACGCAGTATTTT

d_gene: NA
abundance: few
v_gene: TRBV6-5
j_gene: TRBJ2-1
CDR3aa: CASSYSEAYNEQFF
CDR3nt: TGTGCCAGCAGTTACTCCGAGGCCTACAATGAGCAGTTCTTC

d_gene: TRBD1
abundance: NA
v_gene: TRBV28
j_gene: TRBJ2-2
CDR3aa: CASSPGTGDTGELFF
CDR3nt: TGTGCCAGCAGCCCCGGGACAGGGGACACCGGGGAGCTGTTTTTT

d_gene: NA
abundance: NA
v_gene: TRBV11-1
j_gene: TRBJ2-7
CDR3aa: CASSLVRPQGLTGQYF
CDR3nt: TGTGCCAGCAGCTTAGTTAGGCCACAGGGTTTAACCGGGCAGTACTTC

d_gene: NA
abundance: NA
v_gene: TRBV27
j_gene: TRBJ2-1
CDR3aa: CASSLSRTNSNEQFF
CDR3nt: TGTGCCAGCAGTTTATCACGAACCAATAGCAATGAGCAGTTCTTC

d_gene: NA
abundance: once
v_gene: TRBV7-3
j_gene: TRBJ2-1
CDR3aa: CASSLLGDKYNEQFF
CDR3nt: TGTGCCAGCAGCTTATTAGGGGACAAATACAATGAGCAGTTCTTC

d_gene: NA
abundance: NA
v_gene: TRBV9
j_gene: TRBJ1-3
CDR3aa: CASGGTGMRIGNTIYF
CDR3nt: TGTGCCAGCGGGGGCACCGGGATGAGAATTGGAAACACCATATATTTT

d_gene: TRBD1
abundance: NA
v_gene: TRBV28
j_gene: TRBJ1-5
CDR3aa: CASSPRTGQPQHF
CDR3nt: TGTGCCAGCAGTCCCCGGACAGGGCAGCCCCAGCATTTT

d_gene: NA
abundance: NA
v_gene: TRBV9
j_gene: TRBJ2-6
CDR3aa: CASRGGSGANVLTF
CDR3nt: TGTGCCAGCAGAGGGGGCTCTGGGGCCAACGTCCTGACTTTC

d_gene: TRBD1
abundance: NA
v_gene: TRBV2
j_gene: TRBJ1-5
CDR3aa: CASNEFWDRGGNQPQHF
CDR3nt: TGTGCCAGCAATGAATTTTGGGACAGGGGTGGCAATCAGCCCCAGCATTTT

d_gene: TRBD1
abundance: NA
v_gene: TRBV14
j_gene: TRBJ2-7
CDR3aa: CASSQVRTGPSYEQYF
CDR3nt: TGTGCCAGCAGCCAAGTTAGGACAGGACCCTCCTACGAGCAGTACTTC

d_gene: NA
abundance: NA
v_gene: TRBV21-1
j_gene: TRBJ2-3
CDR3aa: CASRSGRGPGDTQYF
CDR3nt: TGTGCCAGCAGAAGCGGCAGGGGGCCGGGAGATACGCAGTATTTT

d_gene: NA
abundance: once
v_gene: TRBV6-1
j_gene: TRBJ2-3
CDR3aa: CASSEGNRNTDTQYF
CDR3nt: TGTGCCAGCAGTGAAGGGAACAGGAACACAGATACGCAGTATTTT

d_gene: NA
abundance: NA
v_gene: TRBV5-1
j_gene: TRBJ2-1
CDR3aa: CASIGWDEQFF
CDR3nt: TGCGCCAGCATCGGGTGGGATGAGCAGTTCTTC

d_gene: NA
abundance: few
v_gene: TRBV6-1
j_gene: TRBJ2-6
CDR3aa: CASSAVSSGANVLTF
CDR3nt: TGTGCCAGCAGTGCCGTCAGCTCTGGGGCCAACGTCCTGACTTTC

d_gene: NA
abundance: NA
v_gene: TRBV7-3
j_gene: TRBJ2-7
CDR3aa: CASSLTRAGIGEQYF
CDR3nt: TGTGCCAGCAGCTTAACCCGGGCAGGGATCGGCGAGCAGTACTTC

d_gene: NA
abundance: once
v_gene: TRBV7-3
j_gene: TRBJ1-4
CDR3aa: CASSLGLGEKLFF
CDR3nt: TGTGCCAGCAGCTTGGGGCTCGGGGAAAAACTGTTTTTT

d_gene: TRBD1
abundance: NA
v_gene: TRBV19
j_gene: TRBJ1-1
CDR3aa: CASTRRILFQGAQTEAFF
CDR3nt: TGTGCCAGTACCCGGAGGATCCTTTTTCAGGGGGCGCAAACTGAAGCTTTCTTT

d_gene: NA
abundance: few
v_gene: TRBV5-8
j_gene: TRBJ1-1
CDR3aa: CASSLLLRVGRGPEAFF
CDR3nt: TGTGCCAGCAGCTTGCTTCTACGGGTAGGCAGGGGTCCTGAAGCTTTCTTT

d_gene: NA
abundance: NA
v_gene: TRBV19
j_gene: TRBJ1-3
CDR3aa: CASSLWDTRGNTIYF
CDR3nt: TGTGCCAGTAGTCTTTGGGACACTCGGGGAAACACCATATATTTT

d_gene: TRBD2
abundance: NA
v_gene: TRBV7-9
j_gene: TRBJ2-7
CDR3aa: CASSLPTSGGLYEQYF
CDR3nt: TGTGCCAGCAGTCTTCCGACTAGCGGGGGCCTCTACGAGCAGTACTTC

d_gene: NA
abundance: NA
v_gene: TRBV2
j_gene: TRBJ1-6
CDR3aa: CASGSRSRQSSYNSPLHF
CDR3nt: TGTGCCAGCGGGTCGAGAAGCCGACAGAGCTCCTATAATTCACCCCTCCACTTT

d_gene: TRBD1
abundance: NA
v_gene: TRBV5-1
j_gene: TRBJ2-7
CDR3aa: CASSPGQDYEQYF
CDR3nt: TGCGCCAGCAGCCCAGGACAGGACTACGAGCAGTACTTC

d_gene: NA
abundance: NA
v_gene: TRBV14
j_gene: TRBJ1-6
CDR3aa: CASSLEQGYNSPLHF
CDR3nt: TGTGCCAGCAGCCTAGAACAGGGTTATAATTCACCCCTCCACTTT

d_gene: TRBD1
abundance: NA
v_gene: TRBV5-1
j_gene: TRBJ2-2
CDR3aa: CASRLSVQGAGELFF
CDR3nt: TGCGCCAGCCGCCTAAGCGTACAGGGGGCCGGGGAGCTGTTTTTT

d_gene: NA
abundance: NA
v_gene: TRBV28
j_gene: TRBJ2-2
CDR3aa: CASSLSPVRTGELFF
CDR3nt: TGTGCCAGCAGTTTATCCCCGGTGAGGACCGGGGAGCTGTTTTTT

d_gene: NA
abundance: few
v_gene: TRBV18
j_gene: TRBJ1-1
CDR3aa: CASSPLQGLMNTEAFF
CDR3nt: TGTGCCAGCTCACCACTACAGGGCTTAATGAACACTGAAGCTTTCTTT

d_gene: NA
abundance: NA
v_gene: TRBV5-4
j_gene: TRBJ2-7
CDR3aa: CASSLRDTAYEQYF
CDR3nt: TGTGCCAGCAGCTTGAGAGACACCGCCTACGAGCAGTACTTC

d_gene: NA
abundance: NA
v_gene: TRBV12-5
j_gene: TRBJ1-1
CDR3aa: CASGFAGTEAFF
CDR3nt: TGTGCTAGTGGTTTTGCAGGGACTGAAGCTTTCTTT

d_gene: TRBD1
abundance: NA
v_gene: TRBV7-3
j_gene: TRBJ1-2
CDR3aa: CASSPGQGGYGYTF
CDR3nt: TGTGCCAGCAGCCCGGGACAGGGTGGGTATGGCTACACCTTC

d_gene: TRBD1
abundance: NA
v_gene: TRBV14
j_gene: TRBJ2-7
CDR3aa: CASSQVVRGRYEQYF
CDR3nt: TGTGCCAGCAGCCAGGTTGTCAGGGGGCGATACGAGCAGTACTTC

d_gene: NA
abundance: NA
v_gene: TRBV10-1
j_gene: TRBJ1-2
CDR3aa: CASKLGQRTGISYF
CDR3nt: TGCGCCAGCAAACTCGGACAGCGGACGGGTATCTCTTACTTC

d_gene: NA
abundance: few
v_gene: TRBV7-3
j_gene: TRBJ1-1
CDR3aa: CASSLTAGIEAFF
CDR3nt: TGTGCCAGCAGCTTAACTGCCGGGATTGAAGCTTTCTTT